One T cell receptor (beta chain) is described in this entry. Its antigen is unknown. In germline, CDR1 is SGHTA, CDR2 FQGNSA. Trimming took off 2 bases at V and 4 bases at J, with 12 bases between the two ends. This CDR3 is 14 amino acids long. Unique molecular identifiers tagged the TCRbeta library. One entry per CDR3 protein, called by TCRdb with MiXCR from the PCR reads. The sample has fewer than 550,000 distinct CDR3 sequences; about an eighth are singletons. The sample comes from a study of T-cell reconstitution after alpha-beta-depleted transplantation in children. Study-level findings and limits: Approximately two months post-transplant, alpha-beta T cells reportedly originated from several hundred expanded graft clones. Elevated TCRbeta diversity at day 60 was traced, in some patients, to surviving recipient T cells and thymic progenitors. Newly produced T cells mostly provided counts and TCRbeta diversity after one year, as hyperexpanded clones declined.

The clonotype originates from a female patient aged 2-15 years who had a stem cell transplant for aplastic anemia, so the T cells may come from the graft donor. This specimen was PBMCs, mostly from graft donor cells, taken 180 days after TCRalphabeta/CD19-depleted stem cell transplant. This rearrangement joins TRBV7-2 to TRBJ2-7; D is uncertain. CDR3 coding DNA: TGTGCCAGCAGCTTAACGCAGTCTTATTACGAGCAGTACTTC. It yields the protein CASSLTQSYYEQYF.